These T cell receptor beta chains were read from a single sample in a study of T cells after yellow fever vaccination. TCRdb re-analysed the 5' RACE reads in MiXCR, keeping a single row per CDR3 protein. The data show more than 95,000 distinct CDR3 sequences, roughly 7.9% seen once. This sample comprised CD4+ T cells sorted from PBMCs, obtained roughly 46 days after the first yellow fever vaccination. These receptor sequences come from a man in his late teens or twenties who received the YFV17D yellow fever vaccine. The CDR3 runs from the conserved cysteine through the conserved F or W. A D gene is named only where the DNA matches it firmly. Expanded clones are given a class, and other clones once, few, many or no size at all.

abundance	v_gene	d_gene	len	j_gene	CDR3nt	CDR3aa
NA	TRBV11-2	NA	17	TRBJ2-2	TGTGCCAGCAGAGCCCAGCTGCGGGGCCTGAACACCGGGGAGCTGTTTTTT	CASRAQLRGLNTGELFF
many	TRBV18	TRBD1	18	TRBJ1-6	TGTGCCAGCTCATCATCCGGGACAGGGGGCGCGGGTAATTCACCCCTCCACTTT	CASSSSGTGGAGNSPLHF
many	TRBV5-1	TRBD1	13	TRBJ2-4	TGCGCCAGCAGTAGGACAGGAGAAAACATTCAGTACTTC	CASSRTGENIQYF
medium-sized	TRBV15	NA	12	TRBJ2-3	TGTGCCACCAGCAGAGATCAGGATACGCAGTATTTT	CATSRDQDTQYF
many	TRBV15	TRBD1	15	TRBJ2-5	TGTGCCACCAGCAGAGACCGACAGGGGGGAGAGACCCAGTACTTC	CATSRDRQGGETQYF
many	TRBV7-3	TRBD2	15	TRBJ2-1	TGTGCCAGCAGCCTCGGGACTAGCGGGCAGGGTGAGCAGTTCTTC	CASSLGTSGQGEQFF
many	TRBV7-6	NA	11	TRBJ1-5	TGTGCCAGCGGTCTAGAGTGGCCCCAGCATTTT	CASGLEWPQHF
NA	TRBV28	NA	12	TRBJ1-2	TGTGCCAGCAGTTCCTCTTCTTATGGCTACACCTTC	CASSSSSYGYTF
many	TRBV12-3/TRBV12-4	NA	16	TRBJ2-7	TGTGCCAGCAGCTCCGACACCCAGGGCAGTGTTCACGAGCAGTACTTC	CASSSDTQGSVHEQYF
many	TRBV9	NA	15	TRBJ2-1	TGTGCCAGCAGCCTAGGAGGGGGCCAGTACAATGAGCAGTTCTTC	CASSLGGGQYNEQFF
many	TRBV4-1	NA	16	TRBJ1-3	TGCGCCAGCAGCCAAAATAGGGGCTCCTCTGGAAACACCATATATTTT	CASSQNRGSSGNTIYF
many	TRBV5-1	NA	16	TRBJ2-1	TGCGCCAGCAGCTCTATTCCTGATAGCTCCTACAATGAGCAGTTCTTC	CASSSIPDSSYNEQFF
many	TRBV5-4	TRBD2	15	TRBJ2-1	TGTGCCAGCAGCTTGCCCGGGGGGGTATACAATGAGCAGTTCTTC	CASSLPGGVYNEQFF
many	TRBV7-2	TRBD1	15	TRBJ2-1	TGTGCCAGCAGCACGGGACAGGGTAACTACAATGAGCAGTTCTTC	CASSTGQGNYNEQFF
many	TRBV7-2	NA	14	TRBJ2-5	TGTGCCAGCAGCTTAGATGTAGTCCCGGAGACCCAGTACTTC	CASSLDVVPETQYF
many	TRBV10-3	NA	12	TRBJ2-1	TGTGCCATCAGTAAGTTCTACAATGAGCAGTTCTTC	CAISKFYNEQFF
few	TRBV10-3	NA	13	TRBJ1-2	TGTGCCATCAGTGTTACACAGGGAGATGGCTACACCTTC	CAISVTQGDGYTF
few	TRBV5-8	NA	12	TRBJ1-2	TGTGCCAGCAGCCCACAGGGCTATGGCTACACCTTC	CASSPQGYGYTF
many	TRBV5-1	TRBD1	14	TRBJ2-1	TGCGCCAGCAGCTTGCGGGACAGCCACAATGAGCAGTTCTTC	CASSLRDSHNEQFF
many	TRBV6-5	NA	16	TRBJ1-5	TGTGCCAGCAGTCCGGGGATGGGGGCCAAGAGGCAGCCCCAGCATTTT	CASSPGMGAKRQPQHF
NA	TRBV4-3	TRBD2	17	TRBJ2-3	TGCGCCAGCAGCCAAGATACCCAGCGGGGGGGCCCAGATACGCAGTATTTT	CASSQDTQRGGPDTQYF
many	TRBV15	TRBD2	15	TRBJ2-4	TGTGCCACCAGCAGACTAGGGACTAGCGAAAACATTCAGTACTTC	CATSRLGTSENIQYF
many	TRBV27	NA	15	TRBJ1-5	TGTGCCAGCAGTTCGGGTGAGGTGCTCAATCAGCCCCAGCATTTT	CASSSGEVLNQPQHF
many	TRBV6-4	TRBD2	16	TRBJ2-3	TGTGCCAGCAGTGACTGGGAGCGGGGAGGCACAGATACGCAGTATTTT	CASSDWERGGTDTQYF
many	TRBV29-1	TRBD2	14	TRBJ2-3	TGCAGCACAGGACTAGCGGGGGTCACAGATACGCAGTATTTT	CSTGLAGVTDTQYF
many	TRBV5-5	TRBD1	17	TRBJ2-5	TGTGCCAGCAGCTCGCAACCGGGACAGGGAATTGGAGAGACCCAGTACTTC	CASSSQPGQGIGETQYF
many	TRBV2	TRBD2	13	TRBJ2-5	TGTGCCAGCAGTGAAGAGCGGGGGGAGACCCAGTACTTC	CASSEERGETQYF
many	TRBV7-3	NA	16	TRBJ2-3	TGTGCCAGCAGCCCCAACCCCGGGACCAACACAGATACGCAGTATTTT	CASSPNPGTNTDTQYF
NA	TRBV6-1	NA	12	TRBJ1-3	TGTGCCACCCCGACAGATGGAAACACCATATATTTT	CATPTDGNTIYF
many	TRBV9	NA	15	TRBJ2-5	TGTGCCAGCAGCGTCGGGACTGCGCAACAAGAGACCCAGTACTTC	CASSVGTAQQETQYF
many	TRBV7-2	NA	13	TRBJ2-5	TGTGCCAGCACAGGGACACTACAAGAGACCCAGTACTTC	CASTGTLQETQYF
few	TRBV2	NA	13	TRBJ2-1	TGTGCCAGCAGTGAGGGGACGGACAATGAGCAGTTCTTC	CASSEGTDNEQFF
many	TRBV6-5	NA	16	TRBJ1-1	TGTGCCAGCAGTTACGGGGGCTTGGGGTCGCGAACTGAAGCTTTCTTT	CASSYGGLGSRTEAFF
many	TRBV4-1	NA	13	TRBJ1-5	TGCGCCAGCAGCCAAGAATCAATTCAGCCCCAGCATTTT	CASSQESIQPQHF
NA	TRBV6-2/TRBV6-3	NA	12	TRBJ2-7	TGTGCCAGCAGTCGTTTTCCCTACGAGCAGTACTTC	CASSRFPYEQYF
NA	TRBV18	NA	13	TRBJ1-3	TGTGCCAGCTCACCGGACGGGGTGAACACCATATATTTT	CASSPDGVNTIYF
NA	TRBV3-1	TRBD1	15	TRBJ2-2	TGTGCCACCACCTTACCACAGGGGGAGACCGGGGAGCTGTTTTTT	CATTLPQGETGELFF
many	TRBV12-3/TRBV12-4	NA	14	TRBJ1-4	TGTGCCAGCAGCGACTACGGGGCGGGGGTCACTCTGTTTTTT	CASSDYGAGVTLFF
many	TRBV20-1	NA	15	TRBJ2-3	TGCAGTGCTCCCTGGCGGAATAGCGGCACAGATACGCAGTATTTT	CSAPWRNSGTDTQYF
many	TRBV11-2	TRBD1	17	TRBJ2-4	TGTGCCAGCAGCTTCACACCGGGACAGGGGATCAAAAACATTCAGTACTTC	CASSFTPGQGIKNIQYF
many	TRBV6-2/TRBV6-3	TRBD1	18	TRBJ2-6	TGTGCCAGCACCGGGGACAGGAGATTACACTCTGGGGCCAACGTCCTGACTTTC	CASTGDRRLHSGANVLTF
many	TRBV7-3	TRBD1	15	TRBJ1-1	TGTGCCAGCAGCCCGGCCGGACAGGGAAGGTCAGGAGCTTTCTTT	CASSPAGQGRSGAFF
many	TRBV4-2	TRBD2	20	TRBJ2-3	TGTGCCAGCAGCCAAGAAGAGGGGCCGGGACTAGCGGGGGTCGGAGATACGCAGTATTTT	CASSQEEGPGLAGVGDTQYF
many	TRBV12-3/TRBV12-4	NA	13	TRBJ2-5	TGTGCCAGCAGCCCCTCCGCGGTTAAGACCCAGTACTTC	CASSPSAVKTQYF